Listed below are T cell receptor beta chains from one sample, sequenced in a study of prognosis after radiotherapy for stage I lung cancer. TCRdb called the multiplex PCR reads again in MiXCR, with one record for every CDR3 protein. This sample has fewer than 25,000 distinct CDR3 sequences, with 35% to 40% found just once. Source: PBMCs, taken before or after stereotactic body radiation therapy (not recorded which). The receptors shown here come from a donor aged 50 or older with non-small cell lung cancer. CDR3s include the opening cysteine and the closing phenylalanine or tryptophan. The D gene is left open where the match is weak. Size tells how often a clone was seen (once, few, many) or the class of an expanded clone, and some rows leave it out.

TRBJ2-2 | . | many | TRBV11-2 | CASSLFVGPTGELFF | TGTGCCAGCAGCTTATTTGTCGGACCCACCGGGGAGCTGTTTTTT
TRBJ2-3 | TRBD2 | many | TRBV7-9 | CASSSLGTSGSRGTDTQYF | TGTGCCAGCAGCTCCCTGGGGACTAGCGGGAGTAGAGGCACAGATACGCAGTATTTT
TRBJ2-2 | . | . | TRBV12-3/TRBV12-4 | CASRRTTGELFF | TGTGCCAGCAGGAGGACCACCGGGGAGCTGTTTTTT
TRBJ1-1 | . | many | TRBV20-1 | CVGAREGGLNTEAFF | TGCGTTGGAGCGAGGGAGGGGGGGCTGAACACTGAAGCTTTCTTT
TRBJ2-7 | TRBD1 | . | TRBV6-1 | CASSVYRQGAGHYF | TGTGCCAGCAGTGTTTATCGGCAGGGGGCGGGTCATTACTTC
TRBJ2-7 | TRBD2 | many | TRBV30 | CAWGGGGRGRNEQYF | TGTGCCTGGGGGGGAGGCGGGAGAGGTAGGAACGAGCAGTACTTC
TRBJ2-2 | . | many | TRBV12-5 | CASGLEVGELFF | TGTGCTAGTGGTTTGGAAGTCGGGGAGCTGTTTTTT
TRBJ2-3 | TRBD1 | many | TRBV29-1 | CSVVPRQGPDTQYF | TGCAGCGTCGTTCCCCGACAGGGACCGGATACGCAGTATTTT
TRBJ1-1 | . | . | TRBV7-8 | CASSLGYTEAFF | TGTGCCAGCAGCTTGGGATACACTGAAGCTTTCTTT
TRBJ1-1 | . | many | TRBV19 | CASSSLTGGATEAFF | TGTGCCAGTAGTAGCCTAACCGGGGGGGCAACTGAAGCTTTCTTT
TRBJ1-4 | . | many | TRBV28 | CASSPPGTTTNEKLFF | TGTGCCAGCAGTCCCCCGGGGACAACAACTAATGAAAAACTGTTTTTT
TRBJ2-1 | . | many | TRBV4-1 | CASSQDAQPPYNEQFF | TGCGCCAGCAGCCAAGATGCACAACCCCCCTACAATGAGCAGTTCTTC
TRBJ1-5 | . | many | TRBV28 | CASSPWIGQERQHF | TGTGCCAGCAGTCCCTGGATTGGTCAGGAGCGCCAGCATTTT
TRBJ2-7 | . | many | TRBV15 | CATSRGGGQFYEQYF | TGTGCCACCAGCAGAGGCGGGGGACAGTTCTACGAGCAGTACTTC
TRBJ1-6 | . | . | TRBV6-1 | CASSPRGGRTLHF | TGTGCCAGCAGTCCCCGGGGGGGCCGGACCCTCCACTTT
TRBJ2-1 | TRBD2 | many | TRBV7-8 | CASSLGWTSGGGGGEQFF | TGTGCCAGCAGCTTAGGATGGACTAGCGGGGGCGGAGGGGGGGAGCAGTTCTTC
TRBJ2-7 | TRBD1 | many | TRBV19 | CASSRGTALTHEQYF | TGTGCCAGTAGTAGAGGGACAGCCCTTACCCACGAGCAGTACTTC
TRBJ2-7 | TRBD1 | many | TRBV28 | CASSFRGPGEQYF | TGTGCCAGCAGTTTCAGGGGGCCTGGCGAGCAGTACTTC
TRBJ1-1 | . | many | TRBV6-1 | CASRVSNTEAFF | TGTGCCAGCAGGGTCAGTAACACTGAAGCTTTCTTT
TRBJ2-1 | TRBD2 | many | TRBV11-2 | CASSPIAGAGNEQFF | TGTGCCAGCAGCCCGATAGCGGGAGCGGGCAATGAGCAGTTCTTC
TRBJ2-2 | . | many | TRBV12-3/TRBV12-4 | CASTLRDPRTGELFF | TGTGCCAGCACTCTAAGGGACCCTAGGACCGGGGAGCTGTTTTTT
TRBJ1-1 | TRBD1 | . | TRBV4-3 | CASSIQGAGTEAFF | TGCGCCAGCAGCATACAGGGGGCTGGCACTGAAGCTTTCTTT
TRBJ1-1 | TRBD1 | many | TRBV20-1 | CSARDRTGGGTEAFF | TGCAGTGCTAGAGATAGAACAGGGGGGGGGACTGAAGCTTTCTTT
TRBJ2-5 | . | . | TRBV7-3 | CASSLDSRETQYF | TGTGCCAGCAGCCTTGACTCTAGGGAGACCCAGTACTTC
TRBJ2-1 | TRBD1 | many | TRBV6-2/TRBV6-3 | CACALEGTGGYNEQFF | TGTGCCTGCGCTTTGGAAGGGACAGGGGGATACAATGAGCAGTTCTTC
TRBJ2-3 | TRBD1 | many | TRBV5-1 | CANSPQGNTDTQYF | TGCGCCAATTCCCCACAGGGGAACACAGATACGCAGTATTTT
TRBJ2-6 | . | . | TRBV5-1 | CASSLAGDSISWANVLTF | TGCGCCAGCAGCTTGGCCGGAGACAGCATCTCTTGGGCCAACGTCCTGACTTTC
TRBJ1-6 | TRBD1 | medium-sized | TRBV12-3/TRBV12-4 | CASCEGTGGLNSPLHF | TGTGCCAGCTGCGAAGGAACAGGGGGTTTAAATTCACCCCTCCACTTT
TRBJ2-2 | . | . | TRBV11-3 | CASSTGRANTGVLFF | TGTGCCAGCAGCACTGGACGGGCAAACACCGGGGTGCTGTTTTTT
TRBJ1-3 | . | . | TRBV6-2/TRBV6-3 | CASSERGAGNTIYF | TGTGCCAGCAGTGAACGGGGGGCAGGAAACACCATATATTTT
TRBJ2-3 | TRBD2 | . | TRBV19 | CASRDRSGRFGYTQYF | TGTGCCAGTCGGGATAGGAGCGGGAGGTTCGGGTATACGCAGTATTTT
TRBJ1-1 | TRBD1 | many | TRBV20-1 | CSARDRTNTEAFF | TGCAGTGCTAGGGACAGGACGAACACTGAAGCTTTCTTT
TRBJ1-2 | TRBD1 | once | TRBV12-5 | CASGLQGARGYTF | TGTGCTAGTGGTCTACAGGGGGCGAGGGGCTACACCTTC
TRBJ2-2 | . | many | TRBV24-1 | CATSALENTGELFF | TGTGCCACCAGTGCCCTGGAGAACACCGGGGAGCTGTTTTTT
TRBJ2-1 | . | . | TRBV11-2 | CASSLGSSSGDEQFF | TGTGCCAGCAGCCTCGGGAGTAGTTCCGGGGATGAGCAGTTCTTC
TRBJ2-1 | . | many | TRBV9 | CASSVGSNEQFF | TGTGCCAGCAGCGTAGGCAGTAATGAGCAGTTCTTC
TRBJ1-1 | TRBD1 | few | TRBV18 | CASSPPDRATFF | TGTGCCAGCTCACCCCCGGACAGGGCGACTTTCTTT